Shown below are 9 T cell receptor beta chains from a single sample sequenced in a study of blood T cell repertoires in COVID-19. The protocol was immunoSEQ multiplex PCR, while the TCRdb copy is restricted to in-frame clones and leaves out a portion. The table lists 200,000 to 250,000 clones, roughly 90% of them singletons. Sequencing was performed on PBMCs or T cells enriched from blood (not recorded which). The receptors were sampled from a woman aged 50 to 65 in a cohort exposed to, infected with or recovered from COVID-19 (not recorded which).

This chain links TRBV9 with TRBJ1-3; D is undetermined. The V gene's germline CDR1 is SGDLS and CDR2 YYNGEE. V was clipped by 4 bases and J by 0 bases, with 8 bases between them. The CDR3 has 14 residues. This chain's CDR3 is CASSRVFSGNTIYF. CDR3 DNA sequence: TGTGCCAGCAGCAGAGTATTCTCTGGAAACACCATATATTTT.

The chain recombines TRBV5-4 with TRBJ1-1; tentatively, D is TRBD1 (5 bases). Trimming stripped 7 bases from V and 5 bases from J, with 18 bases between. The CDR3 runs 14 residues. CDR1 is SGHNT and CDR2 is YYREEE in the germline V gene (reference sequence). CDR3 bases: TGTGCCAGCGTTGGGGCGGAGAGTGGGACTGAAGCTTTCTTT. Encoded protein: CASVGAESGTEAFF.

The chain has TRBV5-4 and TRBJ1-2; 8 nucleotides align to TRBD1. With V trimmed by 4 bases and J by 7 bases, 9 bases remained unmatched. Germline V gives CDR1 SGHNT, CDR2 YYREEE (reference sequence). The CDR3 length is 14 residues. The CDR3 sequence: CASSPKGQGAGYTF. The CDR3 nucleotides read TGTGCCAGCAGCCCGAAGGGTCAGGGGGCTGGCTACACCTTC.

A few counts support this clone. This chain links TRBV7-8 with TRBJ1-1; D is possibly TRBD1 (6 bases). Trimming removed 4 bases from V and 0 bases from J, with 15 bases in between. The V gene's germline CDR1 is SGHVS and CDR2 FQNEAQ. The CDR3 is made up of 16 amino acids. CDR3 residues: CASSYPTGQVNTEAFF. The DNA of the CDR3 is TGTGCCAGCAGCTACCCGACGGGACAAGTGAACACTGAAGCTTTCTTT.

With regard to this clone: Additional DNA sequences in this sample encode the identical CDR3. The chain carries TRBV2 and TRBJ2-7, with 10 nucleotides matching TRBD2. The germline CDR1 and CDR2 sequences are SNHLY and FYNNEI. V lost 9 bases to trimming and J lost 4 bases; unmatched junction nucleotides: 6. The CDR3 sequence is 13 residues long. The CDR3 protein is CASSGGLVYEQYF. The DNA for the CDR3 is TGTGCCAGTAGCGGGGGGTTGGTTTACGAGCAGTACTTC.

V gene TRBV2 combines with J gene TRBJ1-2, with 7 bases identical to TRBD1. Germline trimming cut 3 bases from V and 8 bases from J; bases unmatched to any gene: 15. Germline V CDR1 and CDR2: SNHLY, FYNNEI. This CDR3 is built from 16 residues. In nucleotides, the CDR3 is TGTGCCAGCAGTGACCGCCCCGAACAGGGGCAGGGCGGCTACACCTTC. It translates to CASSDRPEQGQGGYTF.

This chain links TRBV7-2 with TRBJ2-3; D perhaps matches TRBD1 (6 bases). Germline V gene sequence: CDR1 SGHTA, CDR2 FQGNSA. V shed 3 bases and J shed 0 bases, with 10 bases lying between them. The CDR3 is 15 residues long. CDR3 DNA sequence: TGTGCCAGCAGCTTCCAGACAGGCAGCACAGATACGCAGTATTTT. It specifies CASSFQTGSTDTQYF. The full variable domain, with the rest looked up from reference TRBV7-2 and TRBJ2-3, is GAGVSQSPSNKVTEKGKDVELRCDPISGHTALYWYRQSLGQGLEFLIYFQGNSAPDKSGLPSDRFSAERTGGSVSTLTIQRTQQEDSAVYLCASSFQTGSTDTQYFGPGTRLTVL.

This chain joins TRBV6-1 and TRBJ1-4, with D unclear. V lost 8 bases, J lost 5 bases, and 6 bases lay in between. Germline CDR1 is MNHNS and CDR2 is SASEGT. This CDR3 contains 11 residues. The CDR3 reads CASGGNEKLFF. For the CDR3, the DNA is TGTGCCAGCGGAGGAAATGAAAAACTGTTTTTT.

The CDR3 region is CASSRQGGNEKLFF. CDR3 nucleotide sequence: TGTGCCAGCAGCAGACAGGGGGGTAATGAAAAACTGTTTTTT. The rearrangement uses TRBV5-5 and TRBJ1-4; TRBD1 agrees at 9 bases. The CDR3 sequence is 14 residues long. The germline V gene encodes CDR1 SGHKS and CDR2 YYEKEE (reference sequence). Unmatched junction bases numbered 2, after V lost 4 bases and J lost 4 bases.